In this sample, the clone carrying this T cell receptor beta chain turned up a few times. The antigen remains unidentified. The sample belongs to a study of blood T cells in healthy people across ages. Study-wide results and caveats: Using unsorted PBMCs precluded a conclusive naive versus antigen-experienced comparison.

Next came a second PCR, run for about 6 to 12 cycles, which used a sample-barcoded 5' primer along with a J-beta primer mix. TCRdb called the 5' RACE reads again in MiXCR, with one record for every CDR3 protein. Here the sample spans about 570,000 distinct CDR3 sequences, about 25% being singletons. Per germline, CDR1 LNHNV and CDR2 YYDKDF (reference sequence). Deletions cut 7 bases from V and 2 bases from J, with 13 bases between. This CDR3 comprises 14 residues. This sample also belongs to another study, concerning T cells of mothers and their children. Turning to that study: Each child contributed approximately 3.3 million TCR beta CDR3 reads, while each mother contributed over 9 million. Related pairs of mothers and children showed slightly higher, non-significant overlap versus unrelated pairs.

The receptor was derived from a boy between 2 and 15 years old in good health. This rearrangement joins TRBV15 to TRBJ2-3; a weak D match, TRBD2 (5 bases). What was sequenced was blood. This CDR3 is CATTFPGSTDTQYF. CDR3 nucleotide sequence: TGTGCCACCACCTTCCCGGGGTCCACAGATACGCAGTATTTT.